This T cell receptor beta chain was captured in a study of CD8 T cells in Susac syndrome. TCR beta from blood CD8+ and CD4+ T cells was sequenced. Controls were age- and sex-matched healthy donors. Both CD4+ and CD8+ T cells were negatively isolated, and TEMRA cells underwent FACS enrichment. Germline CDR1 SGHAT, CDR2 FQDESV (reference sequence). V lost 1 base and J 4 bases, leaving 11 bases between the germline ends. The CDR3 runs 15 residues. The RNA input was 0.5 to 1 ug, and it was reverse transcribed with random hexamers. Amplification of the TCR beta CDR3 was carried out by immunoSEQ multiplex PCR, which spanned a total of 54 Vbeta and 13 Jbeta segments. TCRdb ran MiXCR on the immunoSEQ multiplex PCR reads and lists one entry per CDR3 protein. The sample records 110,000 or so distinct CDR3 sequences, about 95% being singletons.

The TCR comes from a human donor in good health. The rearrangement links TRBV11-1 to TRBJ2-1; a possible D gene is TRBD2 (6 bases). The source material was CD4+ T cells from PBMCs. The chain's CDR3 is CASSLVRRVYNEQFF. CDR3 coding DNA: TGTGCCAGCAGCTTAGTGAGGAGGGTTTACAATGAGCAGTTCTTC.